The rows below give T cell receptor beta chains drawn from one sample of a study of T cells in Graves' hyperthyroidism and ophthalmopathy. Using its own MiXCR run on the multiplex PCR reads, TCRdb lists one record per CDR3 protein. Among fewer than 300,000 distinct CDR3 sequences listed, around a quarter were seen once. Sequencing was done on a sample of blood. These receptors were obtained from a man in his forties with Graves' hyperthyroidism that later progressed to Graves' ophthalmopathy. Each CDR3 is given with its conserved first and last residue. Each record gives: V gene, clone size, D gene, J gene, CDR3 protein, CDR3 DNA. D genes are given only for firm matches. A clone size is listed for some rows: how often the clone was seen (once, few, many), or a class if it is expanded.

>TRBV2|.|TRBD2|TRBJ2-5
CASSEREVTSATQYF
TGTGCCAGCAGTGAACGAGAGGTTACTAGCGCCACCCAGTACTTC
>TRBV9|many|.|TRBJ1-5
CASSPRGWVDQPQHF
TGTGCCAGCAGCCCCCGTGGGTGGGTCGATCAGCCCCAGCATTTT
>TRBV7-3|.|.|TRBJ1-1
CASSFTPVLNTEAFF
TGTGCCAGCAGCTTTACCCCCGTCCTGAACACTGAAGCTTTCTTT
>TRBV12-3/TRBV12-4|many|TRBD1|TRBJ2-7
CASTNPDREYEQYF
TGTGCCAGCACCAACCCCGACAGGGAATACGAGCAGTACTTC
>TRBV30|many|.|TRBJ1-5
CASARGSNQPQHF
TGTGCCTCCGCCCGGGGGTCCAATCAGCCCCAGCATTTT
>TRBV10-3|few|TRBD1|TRBJ1-1
CAIKGTGTGFSTEAFF
TGTGCCATCAAAGGAACCGGGACAGGGTTCTCCACTGAAGCTTTCTTT
>TRBV30|many|.|TRBJ1-1
CAPTGGRNTEAFF
TGTGCTCCAACGGGGGGCCGGAACACTGAAGCTTTCTTT
>TRBV6-2/TRBV6-3|.|.|TRBJ1-1
CASSPGHRGTEAFF
TGTGCCAGCAGCCCGGGACACCGGGGCACTGAAGCTTTCTTT
>TRBV6-5|.|.|TRBJ2-5
CASSFPFGEGAQYF
TGTGCCAGCAGTTTCCCCTTCGGGGAAGGGGCCCAGTACTTC
>TRBV25-1|many|TRBD2|TRBJ2-5
CASSRWLAGQETQYF
TGTGCCAGCAGTCGATGGCTAGCGGGGCAAGAGACCCAGTACTTC
>TRBV7-8|.|.|TRBJ1-6
CASSLLVGALHF
TGTGCCAGCAGCTTGTTAGTTGGGGCCCTCCACTTT
>TRBV19|.|.|TRBJ1-5
CASSIATGNQPQHF
TGTGCCAGTAGTATAGCGACGGGGAATCAGCCCCAGCATTTT
>TRBV6-1|many|.|TRBJ1-6
CASNSGLLGSPLHF
TGTGCCAGCAACTCAGGCCTCCTCGGTTCACCCCTCCACTTT
>TRBV12-3/TRBV12-4|.|.|TRBJ2-7
CASSPPGLGQYF
TGTGCCAGCAGCCCACCCGGGCTGGGGCAGTACTTC
>TRBV2|.|.|TRBJ2-7
CASRPGQREQYF
TGTGCCAGTAGGCCGGGACAACGCGAGCAGTACTTC
>TRBV11-2|.|TRBD2|TRBJ2-7
CASSLTSGRAYGKEQYF
TGTGCCAGCAGCTTGACTAGCGGGAGGGCCTATGGAAAAGAGCAGTACTTC
>TRBV30|.|.|TRBJ1-6
CAWEKNVKNSPLHF
TGTGCCTGGGAGAAAAACGTTAAGAATTCACCCCTCCACTTT
>TRBV4-2|few|.|TRBJ2-5
CASSQDLSAQRETQYF
TGTGCCAGCAGCCAAGATCTTAGCGCCCAGCGAGAGACCCAGTACTTC
>TRBV3-1|.|TRBD1|TRBJ1-3
CASSPRGLSAGNTIYF
TGTGCCAGCAGCCCGAGGGGGCTCTCGGCTGGAAACACCATATATTTT
>TRBV12-3/TRBV12-4|many|TRBD2|TRBJ2-5
CASTPGLAGGKETQYF
TGTGCCAGCACCCCGGGACTAGCGGGAGGGAAGGAGACCCAGTACTTC
>TRBV10-2|many|.|TRBJ2-5
CASSVTQGGSETQYF
TGCGCCAGCAGTGTTACGCAGGGGGGATCAGAGACCCAGTACTTC
>TRBV6-5|many|.|TRBJ1-2
CASSAGPTFYGYTF
TGTGCCAGCAGCGCAGGTCCAACCTTCTATGGCTACACCTTC
>TRBV15|many|.|TRBJ1-1
CATSRGGTANTEAFF
TGTGCCACCAGCAGAGGGGGCACGGCGAACACTGAAGCTTTCTTT
>TRBV5-1|many|TRBD1|TRBJ1-2
CASSRRTGKVSYGYTF
TGCGCCAGCAGCCGTAGGACAGGGAAAGTTAGCTATGGCTACACCTTC
>TRBV4-3|many|TRBD1|TRBJ2-7
CASSDRDFDEQYF
TGCGCCAGCAGCGACAGGGATTTTGACGAGCAGTACTTC
>TRBV28|.|.|TRBJ2-2
CASSQGLNTGELFF
TGTGCCAGCAGTCAGGGACTCAACACCGGGGAGCTGTTTTTT
>TRBV12-3/TRBV12-4|many|.|TRBJ2-5
CASSFALKETQYF
TGTGCCAGCAGTTTCGCGCTTAAAGAGACCCAGTACTTC